This TCR beta chain was retrieved from a study of blood T cell repertoires in COVID-19. Data came from immunoSEQ multiplex PCR; TCRdb stores just in-frame clones and leaves some out. The sample lists over 300,000 clones; around 80% were seen once. V lost 1 base, J lost 3 bases, and 11 bases lay in between. This CDR3 contains 15 residues. The germline CDR1 and CDR2 sequences are SGHRS and YFSETQ. The material sequenced was peripheral blood. This TCR was sampled from a woman aged 45-65 years with acute or convalescent COVID-19. The chain links TRBV5-1 to TRBJ1-5; unclear D gene. CDR3 DNA: TGCGCCAGCAGCTTGAGGCCAGGACTCAATCAGCCCCAGCATTTT. Translating gives CASSLRPGLNQPQHF.